Presented here are 22 T cell receptor beta chains from one specimen sequenced in a study of control samples from healthy donors and cancer patients. Libraries were prepared by immunoSEQ multiplex PCR; TCRdb keeps only in-frame clonotypes and omits some of them. The table records around 5,100 clones, almost 85% of them present only once. Sequencing used formalin-fixed, paraffin-embedded tissue. These receptors were collected from a female donor with lung cancer.

The chain has TRBV15 and TRBJ1-3, with no clear D. Germline CDR1 is LNHNV and CDR2 is YYDKDF (reference sequence). The CDR3 has 15 amino acids. V gave up 7 bases and J gave up 0 bases, with 13 bases separating them. The CDR3 nucleotides read TGTGCCACCACCCTCGGGAGGTCCTCTGGAAACACCATATATTTT. This gives the protein CATTLGRSSGNTIYF.

The V and J genes are TRBV11-3 and TRBJ2-3; the D is unclear. Trimming left V 4 bases short and J 4 bases short, with 12 bases between. The CDR3 spans 14 residues. The germline CDR1 and CDR2 sequences are SGHNT and YENEEA. CDR3 loop: CASSSNIRADTQYF. In DNA form, the CDR3 reads TGTGCCAGCAGCTCCAATATTAGGGCAGATACGCAGTATTTT.

The chain uses TRBV30 and TRBJ2-7, with D possibly matching TRBD1 (5 bases). CDR1 is GTSNPN, CDR2 SVGIG, per germline (reference sequence). The CDR3 is made up of 11 amino acids. The V end lost 2 bases, the J end lost 5 bases, and 7 bases lay between the germline ends. The CDR3 reads CAWSSRDEQYF. CDR3 in DNA: TGTGCCTGGAGTAGCAGGGACGAGCAGTACTTC.

The chain is built from TRBV10-3 and TRBJ1-6, with D tentatively TRBD1 (6 bases). V was trimmed by 7 bases and J by 4 bases, leaving 11 bases between them. Germline lookup yields CDR1 ENHRY and CDR2 SYGVKD. This CDR3 has 14 amino acids. Here the CDR3 reads CAINPDRYNSPLHF. The CDR3 DNA follows: TGTGCCATCAACCCTGACAGGTATAATTCACCCCTCCACTTT.

This chain uses TRBV7-9 with TRBJ2-2; 7 nucleotides agree with TRBD2. The V and J ends lost 11 bases and 6 bases, in that order; junction bases with no gene match: 9. From germline, CDR1 is SEHNR and CDR2 FQNEAQ (reference sequence). This CDR3 has 13 residues. The chain's CDR3 is CAYPGGRSGELFF. CDR3 DNA: TGTGCCTACCCCGGGGGGAGATCCGGGGAGCTGTTTTTT. Full variable domain (outside the CDR3, taken from reference TRBV7-9 and TRBJ2-2): DTGVSQNPRHKITKRGQNVTFRCDPISEHNRLYWYRQTLGQGPEFLTYFQNEAQLEKSRLLSDRFSAERPKGSFSTLEIQRTEQGDSAMYLCAYPGGRSGELFFGEGSRLTVL.

This clone has only one observation. This chain links TRBV19 with TRBJ2-7; the match to TRBD1 covers 10 bases. Germline CDR1 reads LNHDA; CDR2 reads SQIVND (reference sequence). With V trimmed by 4 bases and J by 3 bases, 6 bases remained unmatched. The CDR3 runs 15 residues. In nucleotides, the CDR3 is TGTGCCAGTAGTACTGACGGACAGGGGGTCTACGAGCAGTACTTC. Translation gives CASSTDGQGVYEQYF.

The rearrangement links TRBV11-1 to TRBJ2-1; TRBD2 matches at 8 bases. The trim removed 3 bases at V and 12 bases at J, leaving 7 bases unmatched. CDR3 size: 13 residues. Germline V gene lookup returns CDR1 SGHAT and CDR2 FQDESV (reference sequence). The CDR3 protein is CASSLDLAGGQFF. The DNA of the CDR3 is TGTGCCAGCAGCTTGGACCTAGCGGGCGGGCAGTTCTTC.

The genes are TRBV11-3 and TRBJ2-1, with 11 bases that match TRBD2. Germline values: CDR1 SGHNT, CDR2 YENEEA. V lost 4 bases to trimming and J lost 11 bases; unmatched junction nucleotides: 4. There are 13 residues in the CDR3. CDR3 nucleotide sequence: TGTGCCAGCAGCTCAACTAGCGGGAGTCAGCAGTTCTTC. Its protein product is CASSSTSGSQQFF.

This chain joins TRBV5-1 and TRBJ2-7, with a possible D match to TRBD1 (6 bases). The CDR3 loop spans 15 amino acids. Germline-derived CDR1 and CDR2 are SGHRS and YFSETQ. V lost 2 bases and J lost 1, with 13 bases in between. In nucleotides, the CDR3 is TGCGCCAGCAGCTTCAGGGGTGGGGAATCCTACGAGCAGTACTTC. It specifies CASSFRGGESYEQYF.

The rearrangement joins TRBV6-2 or TRBV6-3 to TRBJ2-3, with 11 bases aligning to TRBD2. The V gene's germline CDR1 is MNHEY and CDR2 SVGEGT. This CDR3 is 17 amino acids long. J gave up 4 bases and V 5 bases, and 11 bases lay outside the gene matches. The CDR3 region has the DNA TGTGCCAGCAGTCTGGGACTAGCGGTTCATGGGGCAGATACGCAGTATTTT. Its translation: CASSLGLAVHGADTQYF.

The CDR3 DNA is TGTGCCAGCAGCGAAGGACTCAATCAAGAGACCCAGTACTTC. Translating gives CASSEGLNQETQYF. V and J are TRBV5-5 and TRBJ2-5, with a weak D call TRBD2 (5 bases). V was trimmed by 4 bases and J by 2 bases, leaving 12 bases between them. This CDR3 is 14 amino acids long. CDR1 is SGHKS, CDR2 YYEKEE, per germline (reference sequence).

V is TRBV7-2 and J is TRBJ2-3, with 7 bases identical to TRBD2. Trimming removed 0 bases from V and 5 bases from J; junction bases left unmatched: 11. CDR3 length equals 17 residues. Germline CDR1 and CDR2: SGHTA and FQGNSA. DNA of the CDR3: TGTGCCAGCAGCTTAGCGCAGATGGCGGGAGATGGAGATACGCAGTATTTT. Encoded protein: CASSLAQMAGDGDTQYF.

The CDR3 sequence: CASSLSTQGQPQHF. CDR3 nucleotides: TGTGCCAGCAGCCTATCAACCCAAGGTCAGCCCCAGCATTTT. The chain recombines TRBV7-9 with TRBJ1-5; D is undetermined. Germline lookup yields CDR1 SEHNR and CDR2 FQNEAQ (reference sequence). V was clipped by 5 bases and J by 6 bases, with 14 bases between them. The CDR3 runs to 14 residues.

The V gene is TRBV12-3 or TRBV12-4, the J gene TRBJ2-2; no reliable D call. The CDR3 loop spans 13 amino acids. Trimming cost V 7 bases and J 4 bases, with 10 bases left between them. In nucleotides, the CDR3 is TGTGCCAGCAACCTTTTAAGCACCGGGGAGCTGTTTTTT. This translates into CASNLLSTGELFF.

This chain uses TRBV12-3 or TRBV12-4 with TRBJ1-4, with D uncertain. Trimming stripped 7 bases from V and 4 bases from J, with 10 bases between. This CDR3 contains 13 residues. CDR3 in amino acids: CASNYGGNEKLFF. The DNA of the CDR3 is TGTGCCAGCAATTACGGCGGTAATGAAAAACTGTTTTTT.

The genes are TRBV6-5 and TRBJ2-7, with D hard to call. Germline-derived CDR1 and CDR2 are MNHEY and SVGAGI. Trimming shortened V by 2 bases and J by 3 bases, and 11 bases separated the two germline ends. The CDR3 has 14 amino acids. The CDR3 is CASSYPGKDYEQYF. CDR3 DNA: TGTGCCAGCAGTTACCCTGGGAAAGACTACGAGCAGTACTTC.

J is TRBJ2-7 and V is TRBV27; 7 bases map to TRBD1. Germline CDR1 MNHEY, CDR2 SMNVEV (reference sequence). Trimming took 6 bases from V and 0 from J; bases not matched to a gene: 8. This CDR3 is 15 amino acids long. CDR3 DNA: TGTGCCAGCAGGGAACTGGGACAGACCTCCTACGAGCAGTACTTC. It encodes CASRELGQTSYEQYF.

The J gene is TRBJ1-1, the V gene TRBV14; D is perhaps TRBD1 (5 bases). Per germline, CDR1 SGHDN and CDR2 FVKESK. Trimming stripped 2 bases from V and 8 bases from J, with 9 bases between. The CDR3 has 12 residues. The CDR3 region is CASSQNRGEAFF. The CDR3 nucleotides read TGTGCCAGCAGCCAAAACCGGGGGGAAGCTTTCTTT.

This rearrangement joins TRBV7-3 to TRBJ2-2; D may match TRBD1 or TRBD2 (5 bases each). The germline V gene has CDR1 SGHTA and CDR2 FQGTGA. CDR3 length: 15 residues. Trimming pared 4 bases from V and 2 bases from J, leaving 11 bases between. The CDR3 reads CASSWTGGNTGELFF. Written as DNA, the CDR3 is TGTGCCAGCAGCTGGACTGGGGGTAACACCGGGGAGCTGTTTTTT.

V gene TRBV9 combines with J gene TRBJ2-5; D ambiguous. The CDR3 sequence is 15 residues long. CDR1 and CDR2 from the germline V gene are SGDLS and YYNGEE. Trimming stripped 0 bases from V and 2 bases from J, with 11 bases between. CDR3 in amino acids: CASSVVDRKQETQYF. The CDR3 DNA is TGTGCCAGCAGCGTAGTGGATAGAAAACAAGAGACCCAGTACTTC.

The chain employs TRBV2 and TRBJ2-3; the D is unclear. The CDR3 spans 12 residues. CDR1 is SNHLY, CDR2 FYNNEI, per germline. Deletions cut 8 bases from V and 2 bases from J, with 8 bases between. The CDR3 sequence is CASHDYTDTQYF. In DNA form, the CDR3 reads TGTGCCAGCCATGATTACACAGATACGCAGTATTTT.

The chain uses TRBV4-3 and TRBJ2-2; D remains unclear. The CDR3 is 16 residues long. The V gene lost 2 bases and the J gene lost 3 bases, with 13 bases spanning the gap. Germline values: CDR1 LGHNA, CDR2 YSLEER. In nucleotides, the CDR3 is TGCGCCAGCAGCCAACGCAAGCCTCCCTACACCGGGGAGCTGTTTTTT. Protein: CASSQRKPPYTGELFF.